Shown below are 28 T cell receptor beta chains from a single sample sequenced in a study of shared clonotypes between healthy human individuals (dated by TCRdb to 2018 to 2021). The library was prepared using the immunoSEQ multiplex PCR assay. TCRdb's version of the immuneACCESS table is confined to in-frame rearrangements and falls short of the full clone set. An unresolved V gene accounts for under half of the shortfall where checked; the remainder is of unknown origin. This sample gives fewer than 650,000 clones in total; around 78% of them show up just once. Of the sample, around 12% falls within the top ten clones. The sequenced sample consisted of PBMCs. These TCRs come from a woman aged 40 to 55 in good health. Some clones in this sample may be carry-over from other donors' samples.

This chain connects TRBV2 to TRBJ1-2, with D unresolved. The CDR3 length is 15 residues. The V end was cut by 3 bases, the J end by 8 bases, with 19 bases between. CDR1 and CDR2 from the germline V gene are SNHLY and FYNNEI. The CDR3 nucleotides are TGTGCCAGCAGTGATGGACGGGCGCTGGGTTGGGGCTACACCTTC. The encoded protein is CASSDGRALGWGYTF. The complete variable domain, with remaining parts taken from reference TRBV2 and TRBJ1-2, reads EPEVTQTPSHQVTQMGQEVILRCVPISNHLYFYWYRQILGQKVEFLVSFYNNEISEKSEIFDDQFSVERPDGSNFTLKIRSTKLEDSAMYFCASSDGRALGWGYTFGSGTRLTVV.

The CDR3 DNA is TGTGCCAGCAGCGTGACAGGGGGGATTCGCAATGAGCAGTTCTTC. It is translated as CASSVTGGIRNEQFF. The V call is TRBV7-2, the J call TRBJ2-1; 9 positions agree with TRBD1. Germline V gene data show CDR1 as SGHTA and CDR2 as FQGNSA. The CDR3 contains 15 residues. Trimming removed 5 bases from V and 6 bases from J; junction bases left unmatched: 8.

The rearrangement joins TRBV4-3 to TRBJ2-3; TRBD2 is a possible D gene (6 bases). V gave up 0 bases and J gave up 11 bases, with 12 bases separating them. The CDR3 is made up of 13 amino acids. Germline assignment: CDR1 LGHNA and CDR2 YSLEER. Here the CDR3 DNA reads TGCGCCAGCAGCCAAGAACTAGCACAACGGCAGTATTTT. It specifies CASSQELAQRQYF.

The chain carries TRBV7-2 and TRBJ2-1; D uncertain. Trimming took 2 bases from V and 7 from J, leaving 12 bases between them. Germline V gene sequence: CDR1 SGHTA, CDR2 FQGNSA. The length of the CDR3 is 14 residues. This CDR3 reads CASSLSRQTNEQFF. In DNA, the CDR3 is TGTGCCAGCAGCTTATCTAGACAAACAAATGAGCAGTTCTTC.

Comments on this clone: The likely explanation is a read error, given a far larger clone one base away. The V call is TRBV7-6, the J call TRBJ2-2, with a tentative D call TRBD2 (7 bases). Germline loops: CDR1 SGHVS, CDR2 FNYEAQ. There are 14 residues in the CDR3. V was pared by 1 base and J by 6 bases, with 9 bases between. Written as DNA, the CDR3 is TGTGCCAGCAGCTTAGAGGGGGGGGCCGGGGAGCTGTTTTTT. Its translation: CASSLEGGAGELFF.

V gene TRBV5-5 combines with J gene TRBJ2-2; 12 nucleotides align to TRBD2. The length of the CDR3 is 16 residues. Losses at the gene ends were 0 bases for V and 4 bases for J; bases not matched to a gene: 1. Germline loops: CDR1 SGHKS, CDR2 YYEKEE (reference sequence). This CDR3 reads CASSLATSGSTGELFF. As DNA, the CDR3 is TGTGCCAGCAGCTTGGCGACTAGCGGGAGCACCGGGGAGCTGTTTTTT.

V usage is TRBV30 and J usage is TRBJ2-7; 7 bases are shared with TRBD2. The junction had 2 bases not matched to a gene; V was cut back by 1 base and J by 2 bases. The CDR3 has 13 residues. The germline V gene has CDR1 GTSNPN and CDR2 SVGIG (reference sequence). The DNA for the CDR3 is TGTGCCTGGAGTGGTCTAGCGGCCTACGAGCAGTACTTC. The encoded protein is CAWSGLAAYEQYF.

This clone was counted between two and nine times. This rearrangement joins TRBV6-1 to TRBJ2-5; D is ambiguous. The V gene's germline CDR1 is MNHNS and CDR2 SASEGT. The CDR3 has 12 residues. Trimming left V 7 bases short and J 4 bases short, with 10 bases between. The CDR3 is CASNGPGETQYF. DNA of the CDR3: TGTGCCAGCAACGGGCCGGGAGAGACCCAGTACTTC.

This clone has a handful of counts. The chain uses TRBV27 and TRBJ2-1; D is perhaps TRBD1 (6 bases). The CDR3 totals 15 residues. Trimming stripped 6 bases from V and 2 bases from J, with 14 bases between. Germline CDR1 MNHEY, CDR2 SMNVEV (reference sequence). DNA of the CDR3: TGTGCCAGCAGGACCACAGGGTCAGCCTACAATGAGCAGTTCTTC. Protein sequence: CASRTTGSAYNEQFF.

The rearrangement links TRBV6-1 to TRBJ2-1; TRBD1 agrees at 11 bases. The V gene's germline CDR1 is MNHNS and CDR2 SASEGT. The CDR3 sequence is 15 residues long. V lost 5 bases and J lost 4; bases outside the gene matches: 4. The chain's CDR3 is CASSTDRGQYNEQFF. Here the CDR3 DNA reads TGTGCCAGCAGTACGGACAGGGGGCAATACAATGAGCAGTTCTTC.

This clone was recorded only once. The chain combines TRBV7-2 with TRBJ2-4; D gene uncertain. The germline gives CDR1 SGHTA, CDR2 FQGNSA. The ends were cut back, 0 bases at V and 5 bases at J, with 2 bases in the middle. The CDR3 totals 12 residues. The CDR3 loop is CASSLAQNIQYF. CDR3 DNA: TGTGCCAGCAGCTTAGCGCAAAACATTCAGTACTTC.

This CDR3 is CASSLGGIGNQPQHF. CDR3 in DNA: TGTGCCAGCAGCCTGGGGGGTATTGGCAATCAGCCCCAGCATTTT. The genes are TRBV27 and TRBJ1-5, with D maybe TRBD1 (5 bases). The CDR3 is 15 residues long. Trimming shortened V by 6 bases and J by 2 bases, and 14 bases separated the two germline ends. Per the germline V gene, CDR1 is MNHEY and CDR2 is SMNVEV (reference sequence).

The chain joins TRBV18 to TRBJ1-1, with TRBD1 as a possible D gene (5 bases). Germline V gives CDR1 KGHSH, CDR2 LQKENI. The CDR3 runs to 16 residues. Trimming cost V 6 bases and J 4 bases, with 21 bases left between them. The CDR3 sequence is CASSPKETAHTTEAFF. As DNA, the CDR3 is TGTGCCAGCTCTCCCAAAGAGACAGCCCACACCACTGAAGCTTTCTTT.

This sequence joins TRBV18 and TRBJ1-5, with 7 nucleotides matching TRBD1. The V segment lost 3 bases and the J segment 6 bases; nucleotides outside the gene matches: 5. The CDR3 spans 14 residues. The germline V gene has CDR1 KGHSH and CDR2 LQKENI. In DNA, the CDR3 is TGTGCCAGCTCACCTATGACAGGGACTCAGCCCCAGCATTTT. It yields the protein CASSPMTGTQPQHF.

This clone was counted once. V and J are TRBV6-6 and TRBJ1-5; 8 bases line up with TRBD1. Germline V gives CDR1 MNHNY, CDR2 SVGAGI (reference sequence). This CDR3 is built from 14 residues. V lost 6 bases, J lost 6 bases, and 7 bases stayed unmatched. The CDR3 sequence is CASRPTGVAQPQHF. The CDR3 region has the DNA TGTGCCAGCAGACCGACAGGGGTGGCTCAGCCCCAGCATTTT.

The chain joins TRBV28 to TRBJ2-3, with 8 bases that match TRBD1. The CDR3 sequence is 15 residues long. The trim removed 5 bases at V and 4 bases at J, leaving 8 bases unmatched. Germline V CDR1 and CDR2: MDHEN, SYDVKM. CDR3 region: CASSATGALADTQYF. The DNA for the CDR3 is TGTGCCAGCAGTGCGACAGGGGCCTTGGCAGATACGCAGTATTTT.

V and J are TRBV10-3 and TRBJ2-7; D perhaps matches TRBD1 (5 bases). Germline CDR1 reads ENHRY; CDR2 reads SYGVKD. The V gene lost 6 bases and the J gene lost 2 bases, with 14 bases spanning the gap. The CDR3 has 14 residues. Here the CDR3 reads CAIREDTGPYEQYF. CDR3 in DNA: TGTGCCATCAGAGAGGACACCGGGCCCTACGAGCAGTACTTC.

This clone was seen a few times. This rearrangement joins TRBV13 to TRBJ2-1; 10 bases are a match to TRBD2. CDR1 is PRHDT, CDR2 FYEKMQ, per germline (reference sequence). Germline trimming cut 2 bases from V and 4 bases from J; bases unmatched to any gene: 2. The CDR3 sequence is 15 residues long. The CDR3 spells CASSLRTSGYNEQFF. CDR3 sequence (DNA): TGTGCCAGCAGCTTAAGGACTAGCGGATACAATGAGCAGTTCTTC.

DNA for the CDR3: TGTGCCAGCAGCATGTCTGGAAACACCATATATTTT. Translating it yields CASSMSGNTIYF. This chain uses TRBV28 with TRBJ1-3; D gene ambiguous. Trimming cost V 6 bases and J 1 base, with 4 bases left between them. The CDR3 is made up of 12 amino acids. Germline CDR1 MDHEN, CDR2 SYDVKM.

This chain joins TRBV27 and TRBJ2-1; 10 bases align to TRBD2. CDR3 length: 14 amino acids. V shed 8 bases, J shed 4 bases, and the junction held 5 bases outside the gene matches. Germline V gene lookup returns CDR1 MNHEY and CDR2 SMNVEV (reference sequence). The CDR3 DNA follows: TGTGCCAGCTCGTCTAGCGGGAGTTACAATGAGCAGTTCTTC. It encodes CASSSSGSYNEQFF.

The chain has TRBV10-3 and TRBJ1-2; 7 bases agree with TRBD1. Germline V CDR1 and CDR2: ENHRY, SYGVKD. The junction had 3 bases not matched to a gene; V was cut back by 5 bases and J by 3 bases. CDR3 length equals 13 residues. CDR3 residues: CAISQGGDYGYTF. The DNA for the CDR3 is TGTGCCATCAGTCAGGGGGGGGACTATGGCTACACCTTC.

In this sample, this clone turned up once. This sequence joins TRBV19 and TRBJ2-7; the match to TRBD2 covers 13 bases. The length of the CDR3 is 17 residues. From germline, CDR1 is LNHDA and CDR2 SQIVND (reference sequence). The trim removed 6 bases at V and 0 bases at J, leaving 8 bases unmatched. The CDR3 protein is CASSTGLAGAFSYEQYF. The DNA for the CDR3 is TGTGCCAGTAGCACAGGACTAGCGGGAGCCTTCTCCTACGAGCAGTACTTC.

This clone was counted once. The same CDR3 also results from other DNA sequences found in this sample. The chain is built from TRBV19 and TRBJ2-1, with 14 bases fitting TRBD2. The CDR3 has 15 residues. Trimming cost V 3 bases and J 6 bases; bases outside gene matches: 1. Per the germline V gene, CDR1 is LNHDA and CDR2 is SQIVND (reference sequence). The CDR3, as DNA: TGTGCCAGTAGTATTGGGACTAGCGGGAGCAATGAGCAGTTCTTC. Protein: CASSIGTSGSNEQFF.

This clone was detected many times. The chain is built from TRBV28 and TRBJ2-3; a possible D gene is TRBD2 (7 bases). Trimming took off 3 bases at V and 1 base at J, with 11 bases between the two ends. The CDR3 spans 15 residues. Per germline, CDR1 MDHEN and CDR2 SYDVKM. The DNA of the CDR3 is TGTGCCAGCAGTTTCCGGGGGGCCGGCACAGATACGCAGTATTTT. Its protein product is CASSFRGAGTDTQYF.

The chain carries TRBV29-1 and TRBJ1-1; D is ambiguous. Trimming shortened V by 5 bases and J by 0 bases, and 7 bases separated the two germline ends. CDR3 length equals 12 residues. Germline loops: CDR1 SQVTM, CDR2 ANQGSEA. The CDR3 sequence: CSVKGVNTEAFF. The CDR3 DNA reads TGCAGCGTTAAAGGAGTGAACACTGAAGCTTTCTTT. Variable domain in full (rest from reference TRBV29-1 and TRBJ1-1): SAVISQKPSRDICQRGTSLTIQCQVDSQVTMMFWYRQQPGQSLTLIATANQGSEATYESGFVIDKFPISRPNLTFSTLTVSNMSPEDSSIYLCSVKGVNTEAFFGQGTRLTVV.

The chain uses TRBV5-1 and TRBJ2-5; no reliable D call. Trimming shortened V by 0 bases and J by 6 bases, and 3 bases separated the two germline ends. CDR1 SGHRS and CDR2 YFSETQ come from the germline V gene. The CDR3 spans 11 residues. CDR3 sequence (DNA): TGCGCCAGCAGCTTGGAGCAGACCCAGTACTTC. This encodes CASSLEQTQYF.

The rearrangement uses TRBV19 and TRBJ1-2, with D unresolved. Germline V gene data show CDR1 as LNHDA and CDR2 as SQIVND (reference sequence). V was trimmed by 6 bases and J by 0 bases, leaving 11 bases between them. The CDR3 is made up of 14 amino acids. This CDR3 reads CASRYLTANYGYTF. DNA for the CDR3: TGTGCCAGTAGGTACCTGACGGCTAACTATGGCTACACCTTC. Full variable domain (remainder filled in from reference TRBV19 and TRBJ1-2): DGGITQSPKYLFRKEGQNVTLSCEQNLNHDAMYWYRQDPGQGLRLIYYSQIVNDFQKGDIAEGYSVSREKKESFPLTVTSAQKNPTAFYLCASRYLTANYGYTFGSGTRLTVV.

The rearrangement uses TRBV18 and TRBJ2-7; 10 bases line up with TRBD2. Losses at the gene ends were 3 bases for V and 2 bases for J; bases not matched to a gene: 4. Germline loops: CDR1 KGHSH, CDR2 LQKENI. The CDR3 runs to 15 residues. The chain's CDR3 is CASSPSSGSTYEQYF. CDR3 in DNA: TGTGCCAGCTCACCCTCTAGCGGGAGCACCTACGAGCAGTACTTC.